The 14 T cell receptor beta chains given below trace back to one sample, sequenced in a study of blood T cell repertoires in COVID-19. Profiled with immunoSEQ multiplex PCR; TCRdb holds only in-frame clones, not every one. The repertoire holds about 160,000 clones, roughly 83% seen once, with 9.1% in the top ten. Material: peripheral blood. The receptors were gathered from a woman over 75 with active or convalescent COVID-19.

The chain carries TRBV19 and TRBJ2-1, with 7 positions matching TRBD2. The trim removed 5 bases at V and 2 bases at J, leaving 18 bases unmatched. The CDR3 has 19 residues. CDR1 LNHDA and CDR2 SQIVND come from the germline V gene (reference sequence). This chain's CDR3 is CASSFTMKGEGLTYNEQFF. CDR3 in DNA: TGTGCCAGTAGTTTTACGATGAAAGGGGAGGGGCTGACCTACAATGAGCAGTTCTTC.

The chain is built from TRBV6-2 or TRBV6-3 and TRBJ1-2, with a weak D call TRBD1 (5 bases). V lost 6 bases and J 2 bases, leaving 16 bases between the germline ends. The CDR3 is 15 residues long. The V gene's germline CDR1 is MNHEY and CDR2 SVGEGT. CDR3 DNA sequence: TGTGCCAGCAGCCAAGACAGCCTGCTCAACTATGGCTACACCTTC. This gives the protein CASSQDSLLNYGYTF.

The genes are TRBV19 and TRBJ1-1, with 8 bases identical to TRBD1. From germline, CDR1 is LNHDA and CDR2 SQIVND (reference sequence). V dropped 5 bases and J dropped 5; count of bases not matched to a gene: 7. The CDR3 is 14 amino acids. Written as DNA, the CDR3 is TGTGCCAGTAGTTCCCTACAGGGGGTAACTGAAGCTTTCTTT. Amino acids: CASSSLQGVTEAFF. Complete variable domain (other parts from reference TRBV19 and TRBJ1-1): DGGITQSPKYLFRKEGQNVTLSCEQNLNHDAMYWYRQDPGQGLRLIYYSQIVNDFQKGDIAEGYSVSREKKESFPLTVTSAQKNPTAFYLCASSSLQGVTEAFFGQGTRLTVV.

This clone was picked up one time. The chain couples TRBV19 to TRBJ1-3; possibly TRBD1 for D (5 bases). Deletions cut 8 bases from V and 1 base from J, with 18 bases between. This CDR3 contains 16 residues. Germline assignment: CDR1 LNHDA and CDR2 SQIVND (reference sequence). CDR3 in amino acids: CASGRDRAPSGNTIYF. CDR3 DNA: TGTGCCAGTGGGAGGGACCGAGCCCCTTCTGGAAACACCATATATTTT.

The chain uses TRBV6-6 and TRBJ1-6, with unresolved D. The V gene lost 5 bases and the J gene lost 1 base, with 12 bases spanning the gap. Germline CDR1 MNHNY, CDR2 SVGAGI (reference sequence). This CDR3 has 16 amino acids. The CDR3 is CASSTPNRSYNSPLHF. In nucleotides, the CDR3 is TGTGCCAGCAGTACACCCAACCGATCCTATAATTCACCCCTCCACTTT.

The CDR3 protein is CASSQESRIYEQYF. CDR3 bases: TGTGCCAGCAGCCAAGAAAGCAGGATATACGAGCAGTACTTC. The V call is TRBV3-1 (or the pseudogene TRBV3-2), the J call TRBJ2-7, with D unclear. The V and J ends lost 0 bases and 4 bases respectively, with 10 bases between them. CDR1 is LGHDT, CDR2 YNNKEL, per germline (reference sequence). The CDR3 length is 14 residues.

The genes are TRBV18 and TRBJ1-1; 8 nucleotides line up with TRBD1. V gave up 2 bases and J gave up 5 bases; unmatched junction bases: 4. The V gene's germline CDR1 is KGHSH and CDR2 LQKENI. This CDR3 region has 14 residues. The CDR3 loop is CASSPGTGGTEAFF. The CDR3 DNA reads TGTGCCAGCTCACCAGGGACAGGTGGAACTGAAGCTTTCTTT.

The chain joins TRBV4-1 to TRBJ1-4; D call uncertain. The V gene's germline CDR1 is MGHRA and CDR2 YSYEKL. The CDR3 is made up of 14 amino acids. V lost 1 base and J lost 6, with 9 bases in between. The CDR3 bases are TGCGCCAGCAGCCAAGTGGCCGGGGATGAAAAACTGTTTTTT. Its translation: CASSQVAGDEKLFF.

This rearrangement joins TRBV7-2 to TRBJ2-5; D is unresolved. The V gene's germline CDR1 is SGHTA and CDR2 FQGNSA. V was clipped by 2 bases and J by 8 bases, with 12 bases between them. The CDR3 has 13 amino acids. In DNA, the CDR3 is TGTGCCAGCAGCTTATCGGGTCAGCCCACCCAGTACTTC. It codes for CASSLSGQPTQYF. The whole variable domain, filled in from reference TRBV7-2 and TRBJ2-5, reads GAGVSQSPSNKVTEKGKDVELRCDPISGHTALYWYRQSLGQGLEFLIYFQGNSAPDKSGLPSDRFSAERTGGSVSTLTIQRTQQEDSAVYLCASSLSGQPTQYFGPGTRLLVL.

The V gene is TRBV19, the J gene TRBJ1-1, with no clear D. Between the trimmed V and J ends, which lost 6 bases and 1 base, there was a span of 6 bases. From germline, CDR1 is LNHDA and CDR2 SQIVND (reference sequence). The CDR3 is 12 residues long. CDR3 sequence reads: CASRHPNTEAFF. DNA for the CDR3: TGTGCCAGTAGACATCCGAACACTGAAGCTTTCTTT.

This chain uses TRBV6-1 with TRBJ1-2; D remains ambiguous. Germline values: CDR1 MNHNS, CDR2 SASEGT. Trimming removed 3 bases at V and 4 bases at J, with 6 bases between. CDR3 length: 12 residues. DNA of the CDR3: TGTGCCAGCAGTGAGGTCGGCTATGGCTACACCTTC. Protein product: CASSEVGYGYTF.

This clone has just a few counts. CDR3 bases: TGTGCCAGCAGTTTATCGAAGGGAGGTCCAGGGGGTAGCACTGAAGCTTTCTTT. As protein: CASSLSKGGPGGSTEAFF. The chain joins TRBV27 to TRBJ1-1; 7 bases fit TRBD1. The V gene's germline CDR1 is MNHEY and CDR2 SMNVEV (reference sequence). This CDR3 has 18 amino acids. V lost 0 bases and J lost 4; bases outside the gene matches: 14.

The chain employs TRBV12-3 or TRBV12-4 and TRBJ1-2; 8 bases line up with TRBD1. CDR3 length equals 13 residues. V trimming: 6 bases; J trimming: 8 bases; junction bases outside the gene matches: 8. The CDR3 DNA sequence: TGTGCCAGCAGCCCGACAGGGGAGCGGGGCTACACCTTC. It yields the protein CASSPTGERGYTF.

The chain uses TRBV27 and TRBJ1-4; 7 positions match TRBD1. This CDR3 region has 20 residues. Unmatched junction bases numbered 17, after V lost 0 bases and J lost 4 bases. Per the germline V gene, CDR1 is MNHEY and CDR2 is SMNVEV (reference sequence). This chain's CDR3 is CASSLSPPNRGIQNNEKLFF. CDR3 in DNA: TGTGCCAGCAGTTTATCCCCCCCAAACAGGGGTATACAGAATAATGAAAAACTGTTTTTT.